These 21 T cell receptor beta chains came from one sample sequenced in a study of response to subunit inactivated influenza vaccine. In TCRdb, the RT-PCR reads were re-called with MiXCR into one record per CDR3 protein. The repertoire holds about 700,000 distinct CDR3 sequences, with about 15% as singletons. This specimen consisted of PBMCs from blood, obtained approximately 15 days before vaccination. The origin of the receptors is a man aged 50-60 years who received an inactivated influenza vaccine.

This clonotype was seen only a few times. J is TRBJ1-6 and V is TRBV5-5; no firm D call. The CDR3 contains 16 residues. Trimming removed 0 bases at V and 10 bases at J, with 17 bases between. The germline V gene has CDR1 SGHKS and CDR2 YYEKEE (reference sequence). DNA of the CDR3: TGTGCCAGCAGCTTGGGGTCCTCAAGGTTGTCATCACCCCTCCACTTT. Amino acids: CASSLGSSRLSSPLHF.

This clonotype came up a few times. The chain is built from TRBV12-3 or TRBV12-4 and TRBJ1-1; possibly TRBD1 for D (6 bases). V was shortened by 5 bases and J by 4 bases, with 14 bases between the two germline ends. The CDR3 covers 14 residues. The CDR3 coding sequence is TGTGCCAGCAGTGTTGACCAGGGGATCACTGAAGCTTTCTTT. This translates into CASSVDQGITEAFF.

A few counts support this clonotype. V gene TRBV12-3 or TRBV12-4 combines with J gene TRBJ2-1; no clear D gene. The ends were cut back, 3 bases at V and 0 bases at J, with 9 bases in the middle. The CDR3 consists of 15 residues. Here the CDR3 DNA reads TGTGCCAGCAGTTTTAATGTGGGCTCCTACAATGAGCAGTTCTTC. It encodes CASSFNVGSYNEQFF.

This clonotype was detected a few times. V gene TRBV6-1 combines with J gene TRBJ2-1, with TRBD2 identical over 8 bases. From germline, CDR1 is MNHNS and CDR2 SASEGT. This CDR3 has 19 amino acids. V shed 6 bases and J 4 bases; nucleotides not matched to a gene: 20. The CDR3 sequence is CASRPPHGRASEGYNEQFF. The CDR3 nucleotides read TGTGCCAGCAGACCCCCACACGGGAGGGCCTCGGAGGGGTACAATGAGCAGTTCTTC.

This clonotype was seen more than once but under ten times. The J gene is TRBJ1-2, the V gene TRBV20-1, with 7 nucleotides matching TRBD1. Germline CDR1 reads DFQATT; CDR2 reads SNEGSKA (reference sequence). V gave up 4 bases and J gave up 5 bases; unmatched junction bases: 4. This CDR3 has 12 amino acids. CDR3 sequence: CSATETGYGYTF. The CDR3 DNA reads as TGCAGTGCTACCGAGACAGGGTATGGCTACACCTTC.

J is TRBJ2-3 and V is TRBV12-3 or TRBV12-4; 7 bases line up with TRBD2. This CDR3 spans 13 amino acids. Trimming removed 3 bases from V and 5 bases from J; junction bases left unmatched: 2. The CDR3 protein is CASSFRGRDTQYF. CDR3 bases: TGTGCCAGCAGTTTCCGCGGGAGAGATACGCAGTATTTT.

The J gene is TRBJ2-7, the V gene TRBV7-2, with 9 positions matching TRBD1. Trimming cost V 4 bases and J 4 bases; bases outside gene matches: 5. The CDR3 covers 14 residues. The germline V gene has CDR1 SGHTA and CDR2 FQGNSA. CDR3 in DNA: TGTGCCAGCAGCTCCGACAGGGGGAAGTACGAGCAGTACTTC. Its translation is CASSSDRGKYEQYF.

There are a few counts of this clonotype. This rearrangement joins TRBV5-1 to TRBJ2-5; 8 bases map to TRBD2. The trim removed 5 bases at V and 3 bases at J, leaving 9 bases unmatched. Per germline, CDR1 SGHRS and CDR2 YFSETQ. This CDR3 comprises 15 residues. The CDR3 region is CASRRSGASEETQYF. The DNA for the CDR3 is TGCGCCAGCAGACGTAGCGGGGCGTCTGAAGAGACCCAGTACTTC.

With respect to this clonotype: This may be a read error, as it is one base from a much larger clone. The rearrangement uses TRBV4-3 and TRBJ2-4; D gene ambiguous. CDR1 and CDR2 from the germline V gene are LGHNA and YSLEER. CDR3 length: 15 amino acids. V was cut by 0 bases and J by 7 bases, with 13 bases left in between. CDR3 region: CASSQDTCPSNIQYF. CDR3 nucleotides: TGCGCCAGCAGCCAAGATACTTGTCCTTCTAACATTCAGTACTTC.

The rearrangement uses TRBV25-1 and TRBJ2-5, with D perhaps matching TRBD2 (5 bases). V shed 4 bases and J shed 0 bases, with 6 bases lying between them. CDR3 length: 13 amino acids. Germline CDR1 and CDR2: MGHDK and SYGVNS. This CDR3 is CASSGEYQETQYF. In DNA, the CDR3 is TGTGCCAGCAGTGGGGAGTACCAAGAGACCCAGTACTTC.

This rearrangement joins TRBV28 to TRBJ2-7; perhaps TRBD2 as D (6 bases). Trimming took off 3 bases at V and 3 bases at J, with 9 bases between the two ends. This CDR3 contains 13 residues. Germline-derived CDR1 and CDR2 are MDHEN and SYDVKM. Here the CDR3 DNA reads TGTGCCAGCAGTTTCGGAGGGAACTACGAGCAGTACTTC. Translating gives CASSFGGNYEQYF.

As regards this clonotype: This clone may be a read error of a much larger clone one base away. The chain combines TRBV5-5 with TRBJ2-3; no firm D call. V shed 2 bases and J shed 5 bases, with 21 bases lying between them. Germline lookup yields CDR1 SGHKS and CDR2 YYEKEE (reference sequence). The CDR3 contains 17 residues. This CDR3 is CASSFRVRVPRGDTQYF. Here the CDR3 DNA reads TGTGCCAGCAGCTTCAGAGTCCGGGTCCCTCGAGGAGATACGCAGTATTTT.

CDR3: CASSYPEPEAFF. The CDR3 DNA sequence: TGTGCCAGCAGTTACCCAGAACCTGAAGCTTTCTTT. This chain connects TRBV6-2 or TRBV6-3 to TRBJ1-1; D not certain. V gave up 2 bases and J gave up 6 bases, with 7 bases separating them. This CDR3 comprises 12 residues. The germline V gene encodes CDR1 MNHEY and CDR2 SVGEGT.

This clonotype has just a few counts. The chain combines TRBV28 with TRBJ2-1; 8 bases fit TRBD2. The V gene end was trimmed by 4 bases and the J gene end by 9 bases; junction bases not matched to a gene: 11. CDR1 MDHEN and CDR2 SYDVKM come from the germline V gene. This CDR3 has 15 residues. DNA of the CDR3: TGTGCCAGCAGTTGGACTTGGCGGGGGGTCGGTGAGCAGTTCTTC. Amino acids: CASSWTWRGVGEQFF.

This rearrangement joins TRBV9 to TRBJ2-1, with 9 bases aligning to TRBD2. The CDR3 runs to 15 residues. CDR1 SGDLS and CDR2 YYNGEE come from the germline V gene. Germline trimming cut 4 bases from V and 5 bases from J; bases unmatched to any gene: 7. The CDR3 loop reads CASSPGGRADNEQFF. The CDR3 DNA is TGTGCCAGCAGCCCCGGCGGGAGGGCCGACAATGAGCAGTTCTTC.

This chain joins TRBV9 and TRBJ2-1; D is tentatively TRBD1 or TRBD2 (5 bases each). Germline CDR1 SGDLS, CDR2 YYNGEE. The CDR3 is 16 residues long. Trimming took 3 bases from V and 8 from J, leaving 21 bases between them. CDR3 sequence: CASSGGAGRVGDEQFF. The CDR3, as DNA: TGTGCCAGCAGCGGTGGGGCAGGTCGGGTCGGGGATGAGCAGTTCTTC.

V usage is TRBV2 and J usage is TRBJ2-1, with 10 bases lining up with TRBD1. CDR3 length: 12 amino acids. The V gene's germline CDR1 is SNHLY and CDR2 FYNNEI. The CDR3 loop reads CSGGQGYNEQFF. The DNA for the CDR3 is TGTTCCGGGGGACAGGGGTACAATGAGCAGTTCTTC.

CDR3 residues: CASTGLASYNEQFF. The DNA of the CDR3 is TGTGCCAGCACTGGCCTAGCCTCCTACAATGAGCAGTTCTTC. The chain has TRBV5-5 and TRBJ2-1, with D tentatively TRBD2 (5 bases). V was pared by 6 bases and J by 0 bases, with 10 bases between. The CDR3 has 14 residues. CDR1 SGHKS and CDR2 YYEKEE come from the germline V gene (reference sequence).

This clonotype was counted between two and nine times. The chain carries TRBV18 and TRBJ2-7; 9 positions match TRBD2. CDR1 and CDR2 from the germline V gene are KGHSH and LQKENI. With V trimmed by 2 bases and J by 5 bases, 7 bases remained unmatched. This CDR3 comprises 15 residues. The CDR3 bases are TGTGCCAGCTCACCAAACCCAGTAGCGGGAGACGAGCAGTACTTC. This encodes CASSPNPVAGDEQYF.

This clonotype was seen a handful of times. The J gene is TRBJ2-7, the V gene TRBV2, with TRBD1 matching over 7 bases. Unmatched junction bases numbered 13, after V lost 6 bases and J lost 5 bases. Germline CDR1 reads SNHLY; CDR2 reads FYNNEI. The CDR3 is made up of 15 amino acids. The CDR3 loop reads CASSSPYRGPDEQYF. For the CDR3, the DNA is TGTGCCAGCAGCTCCCCATACAGGGGCCCTGACGAGCAGTACTTC.

This clonotype was seen a handful of times. The CDR3 here is CASSFRGRDEQYF. In nucleotides, the CDR3 is TGCGCCAGCAGTTTCAGGGGAAGGGACGAGCAGTACTTC. This chain joins TRBV5-1 and TRBJ2-7; D perhaps matches TRBD1 (6 bases). Germline V gives CDR1 SGHRS, CDR2 YFSETQ. The ends were cut back, 5 bases at V and 5 bases at J, with 14 bases in the middle. CDR3 length equals 13 residues.